A selection of T cell receptor beta chains follows, all from one sample in a study of T cells after yellow fever vaccination. TCRdb reanalysed the 5' RACE reads using MiXCR and keeps one entry per CDR3 protein. The sample shows more than 95,000 distinct CDR3 sequences, roughly 10% of them seen only once. The sample consisted of CD8+ T cells sorted from PBMCs, taken on the day of the yellow fever booster vaccination. The receptors stem from a man younger than 30 who received the YFV17D yellow fever vaccine. Each CDR3 is given with its conserved first and last residue. Fields, in order: V gene, J gene, clone size, D gene, CDR3 length, CDR3 protein, CDR3 DNA. The D gene is left open where the match is weak. Clone size is stated in some rows and not others, as once, few, many or a class when expanded.

TRBV4-3	TRBJ1-2	few	NA	15	CASSQVTRSGYGYTF	TGCGCCAGCAGCCAAGTCACACGGTCCGGCTATGGCTACACCTTC
TRBV7-6	TRBJ2-3	few	NA	14	CASSFGGGMDTQYF	TGTGCCAGCAGCTTTGGTGGGGGGATGGATACGCAGTATTTT
TRBV13	TRBJ2-6	NA	NA	15	CASSLDLSGANVLTF	TGTGCCAGCAGCTTAGACCTTTCTGGGGCCAACGTCCTGACTTTC
TRBV30	TRBJ1-1	few	TRBD1	13	CACQGQGISEAFF	TGTGCCTGCCAGGGACAGGGGATTTCTGAAGCTTTCTTT
TRBV7-3	TRBJ2-6	few	NA	16	CASSLTGGPGANVLTF	TGTGCCAGCAGCTTAACGGGGGGGCCTGGGGCCAACGTCCTGACTTTC
TRBV11-2	TRBJ2-1	NA	NA	14	CASSVRVAGNEQFF	TGTGCCAGCAGCGTCAGAGTTGCGGGCAATGAGCAGTTCTTC
TRBV4-2	TRBJ1-2	NA	NA	16	CASSQVAELLNYGYTF	TGTGCCAGCAGCCAAGTCGCAGAGCTACTAAACTATGGCTACACCTTC
TRBV7-2	TRBJ2-7	few	NA	14	CASSSRDRLVEQYF	TGTGCCAGCAGCTCCCGGGACAGACTAGTGGAGCAGTACTTC
TRBV19	TRBJ1-1	few	NA	14	CASSIRGLNTEAFF	TGTGCCAGTAGTATCCGTGGTCTGAACACTGAAGCTTTCTTT
TRBV6-2/TRBV6-3	TRBJ1-1	few	NA	14	CASSTREGIFEAFF	TGTGCCAGCAGTACCAGGGAGGGCATTTTTGAAGCTTTCTTT
TRBV5-1	TRBJ2-1	NA	TRBD2	14	CASSFRGGMDEQFF	TGCGCCAGCAGCTTCCGGGGGGGCATGGATGAGCAGTTCTTC
TRBV29-1	TRBJ2-7	NA	TRBD2	14	CSAGILAGGYEQYF	TGCAGCGCTGGGATACTAGCGGGGGGTTACGAGCAGTACTTC
TRBV4-1	TRBJ2-3	NA	NA	15	CASSQDNRFTDTQYF	TGCGCCAGCAGCCAAGATAACCGGTTCACAGATACGCAGTATTTT
TRBV20-1	TRBJ2-3	NA	NA	13	CSAKGGNTDTQYF	TGCAGTGCTAAGGGCGGGAACACAGATACGCAGTATTTT
TRBV6-5	TRBJ2-5	NA	NA	15	CASSYSNLASGTQYF	TGTGCCAGCAGTTACTCGAATCTGGCCTCAGGGACCCAGTACTTC
TRBV9	TRBJ2-1	few	TRBD1	16	CASSARDRGAYNEQFF	TGTGCCAGCAGCGCGAGGGACAGGGGAGCCTACAATGAGCAGTTCTTC
TRBV5-1	TRBJ2-7	many	NA	16	CASSLAGDGPGNEQYF	TGCGCCAGCAGCTTGGCGGGGGACGGCCCCGGAAACGAGCAGTACTTC
TRBV7-9	TRBJ2-1	NA	NA	15	CASSLVDLSYNEQFF	TGTGCCAGCAGCCTCGTGGACCTCTCCTACAATGAGCAGTTCTTC
TRBV2	TRBJ2-1	few	NA	10	CASSDVEQFF	TGTGCCAGCAGTGACGTTGAGCAGTTCTTC
TRBV6-1	TRBJ1-1	NA	NA	16	CASSEIRFGLNTEAFF	TGTGCCAGCAGTGAGATCAGGTTCGGCTTGAACACTGAAGCTTTCTTT
TRBV12-3/TRBV12-4	TRBJ2-3	NA	TRBD2	16	CASSSPSRGGTHTQYF	TGTGCCAGCAGTTCCCCCAGCCGGGGGGGTACACATACGCAGTATTTT
TRBV7-2	TRBJ2-5	few	NA	14	CASSPTREQETQYF	TGTGCCAGCAGCCCCACGCGGGAACAAGAGACCCAGTACTTC
TRBV30	TRBJ2-3	NA	TRBD2	15	CAWSAGTSGTDTQYF	TGTGCCTGGAGCGCAGGGACTAGCGGCACAGATACGCAGTATTTT
TRBV7-9	TRBJ2-1	NA	TRBD1	14	CASSGEDRVGEQFF	TGTGCCAGCAGCGGGGAGGACAGGGTAGGCGAGCAGTTCTTC
TRBV7-9	TRBJ2-3	NA	NA	13	CASSFQTSDTQYF	TGTGCCAGCAGCTTCCAGACCTCGGATACGCAGTATTTT
TRBV19	TRBJ2-4	many	NA	14	CASSIVMAKNIQYF	TGTGCCAGTAGTATAGTGATGGCCAAAAACATTCAGTACTTC
TRBV19	TRBJ2-5	few	TRBD2	15	CASTRTSGGRETQYF	TGTGCCAGTACTCGGACTAGCGGGGGTCGGGAGACCCAGTACTTC
TRBV7-6	TRBJ2-4	few	TRBD1	17	CATRPEDRGIAKNIQYF	TGTGCCACCCGTCCGGAGGACAGGGGAATAGCCAAAAACATTCAGTACTTC
TRBV12-3/TRBV12-4	TRBJ2-7	NA	NA	12	CASSWDVYEQYF	TGTGCCAGCAGTTGGGACGTCTACGAGCAGTACTTC
TRBV6-2/TRBV6-3	TRBJ2-5	NA	TRBD1	13	CASSYDRVETQYF	TGTGCCAGCAGTTACGACAGGGTTGAGACCCAGTACTTC
TRBV3-1	TRBJ2-1	many	NA	16	CASSQVTGENSGEQFF	TGTGCCAGCAGCCAAGTGACCGGAGAGAACTCGGGTGAGCAGTTCTTC
TRBV7-3	TRBJ1-6	many	NA	13	CASSLYKDSPLHF	TGTGCCAGCAGCTTATATAAAGATTCACCCCTCCACTTT
TRBV30	TRBJ2-3	few	NA	17	CAWSWGTGPGGTDTQYF	TGTGCCTGGAGTTGGGGGACAGGTCCCGGGGGGACAGATACGCAGTATTTT
TRBV12-3/TRBV12-4	TRBJ2-3	few	NA	14	CASLGGAGTDTQYF	TGTGCCAGTTTAGGGGGGGCCGGCACAGATACGCAGTATTTT
TRBV12-3/TRBV12-4	TRBJ1-6	many	TRBD1	17	CASSTQTGARLNSPLHF	TGTGCCAGCAGTACCCAGACAGGGGCCCGCTTAAATTCACCCCTCCACTTT
TRBV9	TRBJ1-1	few	NA	16	CASSPLGGGMGTEAFF	TGTGCCAGCAGCCCCCTGGGGGGTGGCATGGGCACTGAAGCTTTCTTT
TRBV3-1	TRBJ2-7	many	NA	14	CASSHERAPYEQYF	TGTGCCAGCAGCCATGAGAGGGCCCCCTACGAGCAGTACTTC
TRBV4-1	TRBJ1-5	NA	TRBD1	17	CASSHVLQGARFQPQHF	TGCGCCAGCAGCCATGTCCTACAGGGGGCGAGGTTTCAGCCCCAGCATTTT
TRBV7-3	TRBJ2-3	few	NA	16	CASSFSVAGTTDTQYF	TGTGCCAGCAGCTTTTCCGTCGCGGGGACCACAGATACGCAGTATTTT
TRBV12-3/TRBV12-4	TRBJ2-1	NA	TRBD1	14	CASSPIGTGNEQFF	TGTGCCAGCAGTCCCATAGGGACAGGGAATGAGCAGTTCTTC
TRBV5-5	TRBJ2-7	few	NA	13	CASSLPGEYEQYF	TGTGCCAGCAGCTTGCCGGGAGAGTACGAGCAGTACTTC
TRBV7-9	TRBJ2-4	NA	NA	16	CASSFSPTVAKNIQYF	TGTGCCAGCAGCTTTAGCCCGACAGTAGCCAAAAACATTCAGTACTTC
TRBV28	TRBJ1-1	many	TRBD1	17	CASSSLFDREGGTEAFF	TGTGCCAGCAGTTCGCTCTTCGACAGGGAAGGAGGGACTGAAGCTTTCTTT
TRBV27	TRBJ1-5	NA	NA	17	CASTAFGPHISNQPQHF	TGTGCCAGCACGGCATTCGGACCTCATATCAGCAATCAGCCCCAGCATTTT
TRBV7-9	TRBJ1-3	NA	NA	14	CASRVGGLGNTIYF	TGTGCCAGCAGGGTAGGGGGGCTTGGAAACACCATATATTTT
TRBV6-2/TRBV6-3	TRBJ2-3	few	TRBD1	15	CASDYRDRGPDTQYF	TGTGCCAGCGATTACCGGGACAGGGGGCCAGATACGCAGTATTTT
TRBV21-1	TRBJ2-1	NA	NA	16	CASSKEDTRSYNEQFF	TGTGCCAGCAGCAAAGAGGACACCCGCTCCTACAATGAGCAGTTCTTC
TRBV7-2	TRBJ1-1	NA	NA	16	CASSSFKVSDSTEAFF	TGTGCCAGCAGCTCGTTTAAAGTTTCGGATTCCACTGAAGCTTTCTTT
TRBV5-1	TRBJ1-4	few	TRBD1	15	CASSFRQGPNEKLFF	TGCGCCAGCAGCTTTAGACAGGGCCCTAATGAAAAACTGTTTTTT
TRBV5-4	TRBJ1-2	few	NA	15	CASSLAAGPSYGYTF	TGTGCCAGCAGCTTGGCCGCGGGACCCAGCTATGGCTACACCTTC
TRBV5-5	TRBJ2-7	many	NA	15	CASSRNGPEFYEQYF	TGTGCCAGCAGTCGGAACGGGCCGGAATTCTACGAGCAGTACTTC
TRBV5-5	TRBJ1-1	few	NA	16	CASSDWTAVMNTEAFF	TGTGCCAGCAGCGATTGGACAGCCGTCATGAACACTGAAGCTTTCTTT
TRBV12-3/TRBV12-4	TRBJ2-2	NA	TRBD1	13	CASRGQVGGELFF	TGTGCCAGCAGAGGACAGGTCGGGGGGGAGCTGTTTTTT
TRBV4-1	TRBJ1-1	few	TRBD1	12	CASGGGTGKTFF	TGCGCCAGCGGCGGGGGGACAGGGAAGACTTTCTTT